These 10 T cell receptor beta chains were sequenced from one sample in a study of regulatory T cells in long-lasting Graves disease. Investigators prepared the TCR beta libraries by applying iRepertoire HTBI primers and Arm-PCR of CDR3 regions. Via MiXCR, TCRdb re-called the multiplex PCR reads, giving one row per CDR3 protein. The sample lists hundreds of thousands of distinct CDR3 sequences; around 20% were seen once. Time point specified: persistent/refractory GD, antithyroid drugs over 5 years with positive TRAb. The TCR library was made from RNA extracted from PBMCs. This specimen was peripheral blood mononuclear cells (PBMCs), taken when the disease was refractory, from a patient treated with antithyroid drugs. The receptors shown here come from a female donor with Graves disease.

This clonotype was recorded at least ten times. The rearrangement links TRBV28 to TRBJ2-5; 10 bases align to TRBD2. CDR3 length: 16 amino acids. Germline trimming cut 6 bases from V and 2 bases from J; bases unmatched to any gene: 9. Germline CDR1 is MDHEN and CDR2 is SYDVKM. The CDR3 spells CASSHTLAGIQETQYF. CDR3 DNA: TGTGCCAGCAGCCACACACTAGCGGGGATTCAAGAGACCCAGTACTTC.

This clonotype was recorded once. CDR3 sequence reads: CASSLASTGGGYGYTF. The CDR3 DNA is TGTGCCAGCAGCTTAGCTTCGACAGGGGGCGGCTATGGCTACACCTTC. The chain couples TRBV7-9 to TRBJ1-2; 10 nucleotides agree with TRBD1. The CDR3 is made up of 16 amino acids. Germline V gives CDR1 SEHNR, CDR2 FQNEAQ (reference sequence). V lost 0 bases, J lost 4 bases, and 5 bases stayed unmatched.

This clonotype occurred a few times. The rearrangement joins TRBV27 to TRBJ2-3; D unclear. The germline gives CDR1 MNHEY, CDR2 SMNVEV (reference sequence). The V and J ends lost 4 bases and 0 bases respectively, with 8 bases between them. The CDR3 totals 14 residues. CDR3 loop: CASSSLDSTDTQYF. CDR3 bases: TGTGCCAGCAGTTCCCTGGACAGCACAGATACGCAGTATTTT.

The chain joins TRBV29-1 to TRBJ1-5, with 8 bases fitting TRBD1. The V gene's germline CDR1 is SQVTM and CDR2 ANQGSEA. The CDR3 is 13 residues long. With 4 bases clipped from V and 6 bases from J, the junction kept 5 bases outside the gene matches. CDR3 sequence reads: CSVGDRGSQPQHF. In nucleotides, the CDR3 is TGCAGCGTTGGCGACAGGGGAAGTCAGCCCCAGCATTTT.

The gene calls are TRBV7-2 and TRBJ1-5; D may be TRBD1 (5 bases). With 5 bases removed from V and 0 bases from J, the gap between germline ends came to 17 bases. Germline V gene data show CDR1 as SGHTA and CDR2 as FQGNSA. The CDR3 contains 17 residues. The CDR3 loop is CASSGGRWGFSNQPQHF. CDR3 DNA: TGTGCCAGCAGCGGCGGGCGGTGGGGCTTTAGCAATCAGCCCCAGCATTTT. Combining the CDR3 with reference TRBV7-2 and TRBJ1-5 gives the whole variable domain GAGVSQSPSNKVTEKGKDVELRCDPISGHTALYWYRQSLGQGLEFLIYFQGNSAPDKSGLPSDRFSAERTGGSVSTLTIQRTQQEDSAVYLCASSGGRWGFSNQPQHFGDGTRLSIL.

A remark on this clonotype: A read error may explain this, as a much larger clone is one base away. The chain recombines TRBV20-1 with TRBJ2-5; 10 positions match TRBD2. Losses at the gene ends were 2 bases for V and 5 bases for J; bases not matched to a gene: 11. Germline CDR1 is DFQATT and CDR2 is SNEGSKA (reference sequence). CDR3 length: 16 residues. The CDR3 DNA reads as TGCAGTGCTAGACGAGCGGGGGGGCGTTTTTTTGAGACCCAGTACTTC. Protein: CSARRAGGRFFETQYF.

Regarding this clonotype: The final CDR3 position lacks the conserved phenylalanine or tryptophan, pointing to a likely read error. CDR3 amino acids: CASSQEDDFGGSPLHS. CDR3 sequence (DNA): TGTGCCAGCAGCCAAGAAGACGACTTCGGGGGTTCACCCCTCCACTCT. The chain links TRBV3-1 to TRBJ1-6; possible D gene TRBD1, 5 bases. Trimming shortened V by 0 bases and J by 9 bases, and 15 bases separated the two germline ends. Germline values: CDR1 LGHDT, CDR2 YNNKEL (reference sequence). There are 16 residues in the CDR3.

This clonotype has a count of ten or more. The CDR3 protein is CAIQTGWGEAFF. The CDR3 DNA follows: TGTGCCATTCAGACAGGTTGGGGTGAAGCTTTCTTT. The rearrangement links TRBV28 to TRBJ1-1; TRBD1 might be the D (6 bases). Germline V gene lookup returns CDR1 MDHEN and CDR2 SYDVKM. Deletions cut 10 bases from V and 7 bases from J, with 16 bases between. This CDR3 has 12 amino acids.

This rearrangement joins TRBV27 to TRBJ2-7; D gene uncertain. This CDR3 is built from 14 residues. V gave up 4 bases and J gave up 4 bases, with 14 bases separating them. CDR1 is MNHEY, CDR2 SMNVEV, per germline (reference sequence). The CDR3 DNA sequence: TGTGCCAGCAGTTCCCTGACCTTTGGGTACGAGCAGTACTTC. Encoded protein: CASSSLTFGYEQYF.

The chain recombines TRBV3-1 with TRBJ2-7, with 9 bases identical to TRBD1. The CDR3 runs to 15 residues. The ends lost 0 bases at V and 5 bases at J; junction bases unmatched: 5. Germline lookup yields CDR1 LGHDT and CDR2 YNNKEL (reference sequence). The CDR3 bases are TGTGCCAGCAGCCAAGATCTGACAGGGGGTAACGAGCAGTACTTC. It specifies CASSQDLTGGNEQYF.